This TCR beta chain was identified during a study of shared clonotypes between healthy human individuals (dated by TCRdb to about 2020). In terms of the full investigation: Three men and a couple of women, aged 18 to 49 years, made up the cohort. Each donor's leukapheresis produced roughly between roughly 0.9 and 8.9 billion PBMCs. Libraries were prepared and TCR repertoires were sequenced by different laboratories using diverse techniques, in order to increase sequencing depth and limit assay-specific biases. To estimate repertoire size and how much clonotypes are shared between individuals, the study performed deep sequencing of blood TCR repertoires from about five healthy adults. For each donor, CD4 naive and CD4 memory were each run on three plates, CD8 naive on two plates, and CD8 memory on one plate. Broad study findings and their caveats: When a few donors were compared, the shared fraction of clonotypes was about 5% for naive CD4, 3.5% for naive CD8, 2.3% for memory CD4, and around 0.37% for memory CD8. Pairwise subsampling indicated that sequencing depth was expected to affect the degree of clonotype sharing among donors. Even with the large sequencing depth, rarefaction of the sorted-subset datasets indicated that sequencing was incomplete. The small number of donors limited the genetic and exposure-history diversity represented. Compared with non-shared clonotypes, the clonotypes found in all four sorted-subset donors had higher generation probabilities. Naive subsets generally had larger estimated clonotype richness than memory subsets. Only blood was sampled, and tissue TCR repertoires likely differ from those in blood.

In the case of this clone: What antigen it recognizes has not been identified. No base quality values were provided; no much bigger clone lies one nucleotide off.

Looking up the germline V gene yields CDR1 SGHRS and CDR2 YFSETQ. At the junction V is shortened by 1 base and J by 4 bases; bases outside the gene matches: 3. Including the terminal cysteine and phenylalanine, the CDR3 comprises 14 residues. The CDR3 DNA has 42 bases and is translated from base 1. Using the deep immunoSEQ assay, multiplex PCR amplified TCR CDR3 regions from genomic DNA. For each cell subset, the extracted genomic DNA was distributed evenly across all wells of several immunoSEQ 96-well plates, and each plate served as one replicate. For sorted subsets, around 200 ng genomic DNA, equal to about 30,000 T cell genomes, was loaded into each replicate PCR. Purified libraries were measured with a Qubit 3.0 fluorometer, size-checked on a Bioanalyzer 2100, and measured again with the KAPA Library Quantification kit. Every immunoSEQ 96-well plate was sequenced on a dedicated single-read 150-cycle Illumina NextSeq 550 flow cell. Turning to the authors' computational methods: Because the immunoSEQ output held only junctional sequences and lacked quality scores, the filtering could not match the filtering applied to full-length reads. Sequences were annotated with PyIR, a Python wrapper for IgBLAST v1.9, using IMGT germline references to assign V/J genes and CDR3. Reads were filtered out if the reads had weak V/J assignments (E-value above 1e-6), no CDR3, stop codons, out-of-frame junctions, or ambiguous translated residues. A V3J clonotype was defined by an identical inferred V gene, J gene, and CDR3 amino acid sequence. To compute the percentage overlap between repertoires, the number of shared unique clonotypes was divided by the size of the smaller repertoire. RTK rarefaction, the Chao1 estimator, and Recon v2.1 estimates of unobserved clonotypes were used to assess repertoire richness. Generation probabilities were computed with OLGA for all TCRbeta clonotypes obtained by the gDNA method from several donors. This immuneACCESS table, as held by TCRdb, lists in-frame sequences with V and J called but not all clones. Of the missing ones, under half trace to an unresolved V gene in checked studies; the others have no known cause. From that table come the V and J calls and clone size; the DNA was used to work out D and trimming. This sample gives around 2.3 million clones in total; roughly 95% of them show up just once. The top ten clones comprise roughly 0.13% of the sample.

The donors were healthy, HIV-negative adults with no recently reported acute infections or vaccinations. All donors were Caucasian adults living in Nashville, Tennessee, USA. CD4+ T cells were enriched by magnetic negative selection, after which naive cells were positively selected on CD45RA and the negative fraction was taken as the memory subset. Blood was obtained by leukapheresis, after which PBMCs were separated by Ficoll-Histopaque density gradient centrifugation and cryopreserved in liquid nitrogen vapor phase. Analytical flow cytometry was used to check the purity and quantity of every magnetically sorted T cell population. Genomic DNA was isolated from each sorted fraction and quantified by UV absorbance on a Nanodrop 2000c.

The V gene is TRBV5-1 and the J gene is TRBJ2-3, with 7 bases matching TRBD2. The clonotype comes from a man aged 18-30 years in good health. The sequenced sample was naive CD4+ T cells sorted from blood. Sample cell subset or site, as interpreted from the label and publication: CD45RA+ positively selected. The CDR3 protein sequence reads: CASSLFAGADTQYF. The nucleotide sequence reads TGCGCCAGCAGCTTGTTCGCGGGAGCAGATACGCAGTATTTT. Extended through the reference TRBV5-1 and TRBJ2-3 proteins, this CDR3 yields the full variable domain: KAGVTQTPRYLIKTRGQQVTLSCSPISGHRSVSWYQQTPGQGLQFLFEYFSETQRNKGNFPGRFSGRQFSNSRSEMNVSTLELGDSALYLCASSLFAGADTQYFGPGTRLTVL.